The T cell receptor beta chain under discussion was sequenced for a study of early T cells in non-severe SARS-CoV-2 infection. Across the study: Whole-blood bulk RNA, unsorted, was sequenced, and chains were unpaired. Findings and caveats of the study: The VDJdb matching leaned toward anti-spike CD8 responses and overlooked private and CD4 specificities.

Trimming at V came to 4 bases and at J to 7 bases, leaving 6 bases not matched to a gene. The CDR3 contains 13 residues. Germline CDR1 reads SEHNR; CDR2 reads FQNEAQ (reference sequence). Individual cDNA molecules received unique molecular identifiers. TCRdb re-derived calls from the 5' RACE reads in MiXCR, one entry per CDR3 protein. The sample yields 30,000 to 40,000 distinct CDR3 sequences, roughly 6% seen once. Of note for this clonotype: Its specificity is unknown.

Sequencing was performed on whole blood. The TCR comes from an adult who was a healthcare worker with PCR-confirmed SARS-CoV-2 infection or an uninfected control (not recorded which). V and J are TRBV7-9 and TRBJ2-5, with 7 nucleotides matching TRBD1. The DNA for the CDR3 is TGTGCCAGCAGCTATACAGGGGAAGGGACCCAGTACTTC. Amino acid sequence: CASSYTGEGTQYF.